The 24 T cell receptor beta chains presented below share a single source sample, sequenced in a study of a mutant IDH1 vaccine in newly diagnosed glioma. Time point given: baseline, week 1 (first vaccination visit). Treatment described: pre-vaccination baseline after standard-of-care therapy. Here immunoSEQ multiplex PCR was the method, and the copy in TCRdb shows in-frame clones only, minus some. The table shows approximately 36,000 clones, with 92% occurring only once. The sample here was PBMCs, taken from a glioma patient treated with radiotherapy, temozolomide or both. The receptors come from a man younger than 30 with glioma.

The gene calls are TRBV30 and TRBJ1-3; 7 nucleotides line up with TRBD1. CDR1 and CDR2 from the germline V gene are GTSNPN and SVGIG (reference sequence). The CDR3 is 14 residues long. Germline trimming cut 5 bases from V and 4 bases from J; bases unmatched to any gene: 8. The CDR3 coding sequence is TGTGCCTGGGAGACAGGGAGGGGGGGAAACACCATATATTTT. This translates into CAWETGRGGNTIYF.

J is TRBJ1-1 and V is TRBV6-5, with 9 bases identical to TRBD1. Germline loops: CDR1 MNHEY, CDR2 SVGAGI. J lost 5 bases, V lost 5 bases, and 6 bases had no gene match. The CDR3 loop spans 14 amino acids. CDR3 bases: TGTGCCAGCAGTCGGACAGGGGAGGATACTGAAGCTTTCTTT. Translation: CASSRTGEDTEAFF.

This clone was seen once. The chain couples TRBV19 to TRBJ2-4; D remains unclear. V dropped 3 bases and J dropped 5 bases, with 11 bases sitting between them. Germline values: CDR1 LNHDA, CDR2 SQIVND (reference sequence). This CDR3 region has 14 residues. CDR3 sequence reads: CASSIQARQNIQYF. CDR3 nucleotide sequence: TGTGCCAGTAGTATCCAAGCGCGACAAAACATTCAGTACTTC.

The V and J genes are TRBV5-1 and TRBJ2-2; 11 positions agree with TRBD2. CDR3 length: 17 residues. The germline gives CDR1 SGHRS, CDR2 YFSETQ. With V trimmed by 0 bases and J by 4 bases, 5 bases remained unmatched. The CDR3 bases are TGCGCCAGCAGCTTGGATAGCGGGAGGGCCGGCACCGGGGAGCTGTTTTTT. As protein: CASSLDSGRAGTGELFF.

The chain links TRBV4-1 to TRBJ1-1, with a weak D call TRBD1 (6 bases). Trimming took off 6 bases at V and 0 bases at J, with 14 bases between the two ends. Per germline, CDR1 MGHRA and CDR2 YSYEKL. The CDR3 loop spans 15 amino acids. The CDR3 nucleotides read TGCGCCAGCAGTCAAAACAGGGACCTGAACACTGAAGCTTTCTTT. It is translated as CASSQNRDLNTEAFF.

The rearrangement links TRBV15 to TRBJ2-2, with 8 bases matching TRBD2. The V segment lost 0 bases and the J segment 4 bases; nucleotides outside the gene matches: 7. Looked up from germline, CDR1 is LNHNV and CDR2 is YYDKDF (reference sequence). The CDR3 totals 17 residues. In DNA, the CDR3 is TGTGCCACCAGCAGAGATGGACGGGAGGGGGTCACCGGGGAGCTGTTTTTT. Translation: CATSRDGREGVTGELFF.

The V gene is TRBV4-3, the J gene TRBJ2-7; 11 bases are a match to TRBD2. CDR1 is LGHNA and CDR2 is YSLEER in the germline V gene. CDR3 length: 15 residues. J was trimmed by 7 bases and V by 1 base; bases with no gene match: 6. CDR3 DNA: TGCGCCAGCAGCCAAGTAGCGGGAGGGTCGCGAGAGCAGTACTTC. Translating gives CASSQVAGGSREQYF.

V usage is TRBV4-2 and J usage is TRBJ2-1; the D gene is possibly TRBD2 (6 bases). This CDR3 comprises 15 residues. Per the germline V gene, CDR1 is LGHNA and CDR2 is YNFKEQ. V lost 2 bases and J 9 bases, leaving 17 bases between the germline ends. DNA for the CDR3: TGTGCCAGCAGCCAACCGATTGGACTACCCGGTGAGCAGTTCTTC. It codes for CASSQPIGLPGEQFF.

This chain links TRBV6-4 with TRBJ2-1, with D possibly being TRBD1 or TRBD2 (6 bases each). Trimming cost V 5 bases and J 3 bases, with 14 bases left between them. This CDR3 has 15 residues. Per germline, CDR1 MRHNA and CDR2 SNTAGT. The CDR3 DNA reads as TGTGCCAGCAGTTTGGGGGCTAGCGACTACAATGAGCAGTTCTTC. Protein product: CASSLGASDYNEQFF.

This clone was picked up one time. CDR3 protein: CASSVGQGGTGELFF. The CDR3, as DNA: TGTGCCAGCAGCGTCGGGCAGGGGGGTACCGGGGAGCTGTTTTTT. The gene calls are TRBV9 and TRBJ2-2; D might be TRBD1 (7 bases). Germline assignment: CDR1 SGDLS and CDR2 YYNGEE. The CDR3 totals 15 residues. Trimming stripped 2 bases from V and 5 bases from J, with 13 bases between.

V and J are TRBV28 and TRBJ1-1, with 9 bases fitting TRBD1. Germline V gene sequence: CDR1 MDHEN, CDR2 SYDVKM. The CDR3 is 15 residues long. In DNA, the CDR3 is TGTGCGATCACGATAGGCGGACAGGGGATCACTGAAGCTTTCTTT. Translation gives CAITIGGQGITEAFF.

The V gene is TRBV6-5, the J gene TRBJ1-1, with 9 bases that match TRBD1. V shed 0 bases and J 5 bases; nucleotides not matched to a gene: 1. Germline lookup yields CDR1 MNHEY and CDR2 SVGAGI. CDR3 size: 14 residues. CDR3 nucleotides: TGTGCCAGCAGTTACTCGACAGGGGGTACTGAAGCTTTCTTT. This codes for CASSYSTGGTEAFF.

DNA for the CDR3: TGCGCCAGCAGCCCGGACAGTTATGGCTACACCTTC. This translates into CASSPDSYGYTF. The chain recombines TRBV5-1 with TRBJ1-2; D perhaps matches TRBD1 (6 bases). V was shortened by 4 bases and J by 5 bases, with 9 bases between the two germline ends. The germline V gene encodes CDR1 SGHRS and CDR2 YFSETQ. The CDR3 length is 12 residues.

This clone was seen more than once but under ten times. The genes are TRBV4-2 and TRBJ2-7; D is possibly TRBD2 (5 bases). The V gene lost 0 bases and the J gene lost 0 bases, with 9 bases spanning the gap. Germline CDR1 and CDR2: LGHNA and YNFKEQ. CDR3 size: 15 residues. The DNA of the CDR3 is TGTGCCAGCAGCCAAGAAGCGGAGAGCTCCTACGAGCAGTACTTC. This gives the protein CASSQEAESSYEQYF.

The chain is built from TRBV4-2 and TRBJ2-2; 15 nucleotides align to TRBD2. The CDR3 is 15 residues long. The J segment lost 8 bases and the V segment lost 4 bases, leaving 2 bases of the junction unmatched. CDR1 and CDR2 (germline): LGHNA, YNFKEQ. CDR3 amino acids: CASSPGLAGGGELFF. CDR3 sequence (DNA): TGTGCCAGCAGCCCAGGACTAGCGGGAGGGGGGGAGCTGTTTTTT.

The V call is TRBV25-1, the J call TRBJ2-3; 15 nucleotides line up with TRBD2. J was trimmed by 11 bases and V by 5 bases; bases with no gene match: 11. Germline V lookup: CDR1 MGHDK, CDR2 SYGVNS. The CDR3 is made up of 16 amino acids. CDR3 nucleotides: TGTGCCAGCAGTCGACCCAGGACTAGCGGGAGGGCCAGGCAGTATTTT. Its translation is CASSRPRTSGRARQYF.

This clone was seen a single time. This chain uses TRBV6-6 with TRBJ1-1; maybe TRBD1 (5 bases). Germline V gene data show CDR1 as MNHNY and CDR2 as SVGAGI (reference sequence). There are 13 residues in the CDR3. V lost 6 bases to trimming and J lost 4 bases, with 12 bases between them. CDR3 DNA: TGTGCCAGCAGCCGCGCCGGGGGCACTGAAGCTTTCTTT. Residues: CASSRAGGTEAFF.

V and J are TRBV6-5 and TRBJ2-3, with 11 bases lining up with TRBD2. CDR1 is MNHEY and CDR2 is SVGAGI in the germline V gene. The CDR3 runs 14 residues. V shed 6 bases and J 2 bases; nucleotides not matched to a gene: 1. CDR3 protein: CASRGLAVTDTQYF. DNA of the CDR3: TGTGCCAGCAGGGGACTAGCGGTCACAGATACGCAGTATTTT.

The genes are TRBV5-1 and TRBJ1-1, with D possibly matching TRBD1 (5 bases). The CDR3 sequence is 13 residues long. Trimming pared 4 bases from V and 1 base from J, leaving 8 bases between. The germline V gene has CDR1 SGHRS and CDR2 YFSETQ. The CDR3 loop is CASSPGTNTEAFF. The DNA for the CDR3 is TGCGCCAGCAGCCCAGGGACGAACACTGAAGCTTTCTTT.

This clone was counted a single time. The gene calls are TRBV20-1 and TRBJ1-1; D gene uncertain. V lost 8 bases to trimming and J lost 11 bases, with 18 bases between them. The germline V gene has CDR1 DFQATT and CDR2 SNEGSKA (reference sequence). This CDR3 spans 11 amino acids. Here the CDR3 DNA reads TGCAGTCTCTTACTCGGAGCCGGGGCTTTCTTT. It is translated as CSLLLGAGAFF.

This chain links TRBV7-2 with TRBJ2-2; D is ambiguous. The CDR3 has 12 residues. Trimming cost V 2 bases and J 8 bases, with 6 bases left between them. In germline, CDR1 is SGHTA, CDR2 FQGNSA. The CDR3 spells CASSLRRGELFF. Written as DNA, the CDR3 is TGTGCCAGCAGCTTACGACGAGGGGAGCTGTTTTTT.

The V call is TRBV10-2, the J call TRBJ2-1, with 7 bases matching TRBD2. V lost 5 bases, J lost 7 bases, and 11 bases stayed unmatched. This CDR3 has 15 residues. Germline V CDR1 and CDR2: WSHSY, SAAADI. Written as DNA, the CDR3 is TGCGCCAGCAGTCGGCGGGACTACTCTCGGAATGAGCAGTTCTTC. It specifies CASSRRDYSRNEQFF.

This sequence joins TRBV6-1 and TRBJ1-2; D is possibly TRBD1 (6 bases). This CDR3 contains 14 residues. Per germline, CDR1 MNHNS and CDR2 SASEGT. V was pared by 4 bases and J by 13 bases, with 22 bases between. As DNA, the CDR3 is TGTGCCAGCAGTGTCGGGGGCCCGAACAAAAGCTGCACCTTC. Translated: CASSVGGPNKSCTF.

This sequence joins TRBV5-1 and TRBJ2-1; 11 nucleotides line up with TRBD2. V shed 5 bases, J shed 5 bases, and the junction held 12 bases outside the gene matches. Per the germline V gene, CDR1 is SGHRS and CDR2 is YFSETQ. The CDR3 extends over 17 amino acids. The CDR3, as DNA: TGCGCCAGCAGTATCCCCAGACTAGCGGGAAGTAACAATGAGCAGTTCTTC. This translates into CASSIPRLAGSNNEQFF.